One and the same sample provided the 9 T cell receptor beta chains below, sequenced in a study of cytomegalovirus exposure and HLA in healthy donors. PCR involved 60 Vbeta and 13 Jbeta primers. Profiled with immunoSEQ multiplex PCR; TCRdb holds only in-frame clones, not every one. The repertoire holds more than 100,000 clones, with 66% as singletons. Material: PBMCs. The source is a man between 18 and 29 years old in good health and CMV-seronegative.

V and J are TRBV7-9 and TRBJ1-5; D perhaps matches TRBD1 (5 bases). Between the trimmed V and J ends, which lost 4 bases and 3 bases, there was a span of 10 bases. This CDR3 region has 14 residues. From germline, CDR1 is SEHNR and CDR2 FQNEAQ (reference sequence). The CDR3 region has the DNA TGTGCCAGCAGCTCCGACAGTTCCAATCAGCCCCAGCATTTT. It is translated as CASSSDSSNQPQHF. The full variable domain, rest sourced from reference TRBV7-9 and TRBJ1-5, is DTGVSQNPRHKITKRGQNVTFRCDPISEHNRLYWYRQTLGQGPEFLTYFQNEAQLEKSRLLSDRFSAERPKGSFSTLEIQRTEQGDSAMYLCASSSDSSNQPQHFGDGTRLSIL.

The chain couples TRBV19 to TRBJ2-3, with TRBD1 matching over 9 bases. Germline assignment: CDR1 LNHDA and CDR2 SQIVND (reference sequence). The CDR3 is 16 amino acids. J was trimmed by 6 bases and V by 5 bases; bases with no gene match: 12. CDR3 amino acids: CASSAPTGGDRDTQYF. In DNA form, the CDR3 reads TGTGCCAGTAGTGCCCCGACAGGGGGTGATCGGGATACGCAGTATTTT.

The chain uses TRBV7-2 and TRBJ1-5, with a weak D call TRBD1 (5 bases). V lost 3 bases and J lost 5, with 8 bases in between. Germline loops: CDR1 SGHTA, CDR2 FQGNSA. The CDR3 covers 13 residues. In nucleotides, the CDR3 is TGTGCCAGCAGCTTGTGGGGGGATCAGCCCCAGCATTTT. It specifies CASSLWGDQPQHF.

In this sample, this clone turned up a few times. This sequence joins TRBV9 and TRBJ2-7, with 7 positions matching TRBD1. V shed 0 bases, J shed 2 bases, and the junction held 5 bases outside the gene matches. CDR3 length: 15 residues. CDR1 SGDLS and CDR2 YYNGEE come from the germline V gene. The CDR3 reads CASSVGGQVPYEQYF. The CDR3 DNA reads as TGTGCCAGCAGCGTAGGAGGACAGGTTCCCTACGAGCAGTACTTC.

The genes are TRBV9 and TRBJ2-1; tentative D call: TRBD2 (6 bases). V shed 6 bases and J shed 12 bases, with 19 bases lying between them. The CDR3 is 13 residues long. The germline gives CDR1 SGDLS, CDR2 YYNGEE. CDR3 in amino acids: CASNPGTGGGQFF. DNA for the CDR3: TGTGCCAGCAACCCGGGGACTGGTGGGGGGCAGTTCTTC.

The J gene is TRBJ1-4, the V gene TRBV6-6; 8 bases align to TRBD1. The ends lost 6 bases at V and 7 bases at J; junction bases unmatched: 13. Germline V gives CDR1 MNHNY, CDR2 SVGAGI (reference sequence). The CDR3 totals 16 residues. The CDR3 DNA sequence: TGTGCCAGCAGGACCCTTTTAGACAGGGGTGGTGAAAAACTGTTTTTT. Amino acid sequence: CASRTLLDRGGEKLFF.

This clone was detected only a few times. The chain has TRBV6-5 and TRBJ2-5, with 7 nucleotides matching TRBD1. V trimming: 5 bases; J trimming: 2 bases; junction bases outside the gene matches: 5. The CDR3 has 14 amino acids. Germline CDR1 is MNHEY and CDR2 is SVGAGI. CDR3 nucleotides: TGTGCCAGCAGTCGACAGGGCTATCAAGAGACCCAGTACTTC. This sequence encodes CASSRQGYQETQYF.

The V call is TRBV5-1, the J call TRBJ2-1; 15 bases agree with TRBD2. The length of the CDR3 is 16 residues. Germline trimming cut 7 bases from V and 6 bases from J; bases unmatched to any gene: 8. Germline CDR1 SGHRS, CDR2 YFSETQ. This CDR3 is CASCWTSGRAINEQFF. As DNA, the CDR3 is TGCGCCAGCTGCTGGACTAGCGGGAGGGCCATCAATGAGCAGTTCTTC. Looking up the rest from reference TRBV5-1 and TRBJ2-1 gives the full variable domain: KAGVTQTPRYLIKTRGQQVTLSCSPISGHRSVSWYQQTPGQGLQFLFEYFSETQRNKGNFPGRFSGRQFSNSRSEMNVSTLELGDSALYLCASCWTSGRAINEQFFGPGTRLTVL.

This clone came up a few times. The chain employs TRBV27 and TRBJ1-5, with TRBD1 as a possible D gene (5 bases). The CDR3 is made up of 15 amino acids. Trimming stripped 6 bases from V and 2 bases from J, with 14 bases between. CDR1 and CDR2 from the germline V gene are MNHEY and SMNVEV (reference sequence). CDR3 DNA: TGTGCCAGCAGACCTTGGGGGGGTGGCAATCAGCCCCAGCATTTT. Translation gives CASRPWGGGNQPQHF.